This T cell receptor beta chain was identified in a study of T cells after yellow fever vaccination. Turning to the study itself: SMART-Seq v4 Ultra Low Input prepared libraries from low-cell fractions.

5'RACE template switching produced TCR cDNA carrying a universal primer site and UMIs. TCRdb reprocessed the 5' RACE reads with MiXCR, giving one entry per CDR3 protein. The table records approximately 300,000 distinct CDR3 sequences, more than 8.5% of them present only once. The sample holds many counts of this clonotype. Its antigen is not identified. Trimming cost V 5 bases and J 9 bases; bases outside gene matches: 7. CDR1 SGHTA and CDR2 FQGNSA come from the germline V gene. There are 13 residues in the CDR3. Whole-study results and caveats: High-abundance clonotypes from the bulk population could contaminate FACS-sorted repertoires.

The sample in question was PBMCs, obtained on the day of the first yellow fever vaccination. The receptor's source is a man between 18 and 35 years old who received the YFV17D yellow fever vaccine. The rearrangement links TRBV7-2 to TRBJ2-1, with TRBD1 matching over 7 bases. The CDR3 DNA sequence: TGTGCCAGCAGCCGAGGACAGGTTGGTGAGCAGTTCTTC. Translated: CASSRGQVGEQFF.